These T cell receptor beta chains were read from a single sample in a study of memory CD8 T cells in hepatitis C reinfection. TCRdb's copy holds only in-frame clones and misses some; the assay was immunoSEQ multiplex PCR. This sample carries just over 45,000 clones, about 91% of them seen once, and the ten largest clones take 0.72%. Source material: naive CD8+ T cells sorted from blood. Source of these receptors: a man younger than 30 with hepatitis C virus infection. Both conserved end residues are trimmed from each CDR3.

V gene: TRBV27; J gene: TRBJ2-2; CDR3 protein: ASSRGGPTGELF
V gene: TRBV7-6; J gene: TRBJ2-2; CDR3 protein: ASSLSGLAFTGELF
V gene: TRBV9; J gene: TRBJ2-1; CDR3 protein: ASSLGPSGGSYNEQF
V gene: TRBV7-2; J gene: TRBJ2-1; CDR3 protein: ASSLVGLADEQF
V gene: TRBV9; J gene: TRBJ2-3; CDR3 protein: ASVGREGDTQY
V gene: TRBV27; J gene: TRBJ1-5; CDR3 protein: ASSFTGPGGNQPQH
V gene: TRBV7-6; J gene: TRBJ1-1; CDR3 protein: ASSLSDYRSPQVDTEAF
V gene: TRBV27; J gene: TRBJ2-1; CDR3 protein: ASTARGNEQF
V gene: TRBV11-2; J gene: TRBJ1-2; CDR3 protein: ASSLEPNSLPGYGYT
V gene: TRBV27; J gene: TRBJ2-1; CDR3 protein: ASWGDESSYNEQF
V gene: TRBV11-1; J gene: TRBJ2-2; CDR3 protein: ASSPGTSGMPGELF
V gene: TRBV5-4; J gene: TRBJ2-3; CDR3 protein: ASSLGGPYTDTQY
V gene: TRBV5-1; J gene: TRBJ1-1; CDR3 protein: ASSKRGGEDTEAF
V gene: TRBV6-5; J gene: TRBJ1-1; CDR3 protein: ASSYEGGMNTEAF
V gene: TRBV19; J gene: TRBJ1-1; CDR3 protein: ASSIGQGAGTEAF
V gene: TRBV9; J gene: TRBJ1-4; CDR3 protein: ASSPGLTNEKLF
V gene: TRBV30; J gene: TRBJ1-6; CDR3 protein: AWSTGQPNSPLH
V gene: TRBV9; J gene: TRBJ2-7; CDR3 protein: ASSGQGNEQY
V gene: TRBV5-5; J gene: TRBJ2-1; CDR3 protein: ASSLDKDNSYNEQF
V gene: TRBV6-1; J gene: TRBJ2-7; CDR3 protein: ASSEFLSSRSTYEQY
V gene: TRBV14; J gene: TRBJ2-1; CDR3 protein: ASSHGGGFDSYNEQF
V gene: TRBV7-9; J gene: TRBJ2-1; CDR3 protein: ASTGTGINEQF
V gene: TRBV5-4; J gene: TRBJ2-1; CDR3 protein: ASSLQGAGGNEQF
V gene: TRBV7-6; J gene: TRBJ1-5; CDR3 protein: ASSLGQGNQPQH
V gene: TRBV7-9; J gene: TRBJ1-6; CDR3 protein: ASSFAGMRNSPLH
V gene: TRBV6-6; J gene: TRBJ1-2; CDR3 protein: ASRAFVTGEGYT
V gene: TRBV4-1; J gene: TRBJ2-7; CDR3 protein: ASSQEETGATYEQY
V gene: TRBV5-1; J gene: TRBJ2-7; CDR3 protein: ASSLEGSGADEQY
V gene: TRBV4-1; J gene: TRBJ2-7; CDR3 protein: ASSQGRTVYEQY
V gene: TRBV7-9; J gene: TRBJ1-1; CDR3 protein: ASRLGGTGEAF
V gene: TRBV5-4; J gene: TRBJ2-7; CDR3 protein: ASSLPSGRSSYEQY
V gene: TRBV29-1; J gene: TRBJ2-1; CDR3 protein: SVAPSSPLYNEQF
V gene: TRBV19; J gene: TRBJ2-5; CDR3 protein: ASSGTSVETQY
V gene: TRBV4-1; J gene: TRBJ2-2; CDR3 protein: ASRVAPNTGELF
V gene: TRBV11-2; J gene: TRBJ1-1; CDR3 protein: ASSSGQGTFGAF
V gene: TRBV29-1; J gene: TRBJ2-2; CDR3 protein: SVRDRGTGELF
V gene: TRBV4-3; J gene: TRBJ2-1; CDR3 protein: ASSPTGVGEQF
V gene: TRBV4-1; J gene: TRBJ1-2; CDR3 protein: ASSQGPGDYGYT
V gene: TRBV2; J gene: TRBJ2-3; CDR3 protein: ASRETGLVDTQY
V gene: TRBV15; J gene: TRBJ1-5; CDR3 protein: ATSREISPNQPQH
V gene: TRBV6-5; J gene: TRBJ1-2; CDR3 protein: ASSPSGGLGDGYT
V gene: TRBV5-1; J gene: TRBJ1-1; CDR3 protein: ASSLGWGGADEAF
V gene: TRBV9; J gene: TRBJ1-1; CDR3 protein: ASGGWNTEAF
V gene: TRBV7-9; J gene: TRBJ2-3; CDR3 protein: ASSLGLLAGGPFDTQY
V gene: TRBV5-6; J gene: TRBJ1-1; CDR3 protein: ASSLAAGRLDTEAF